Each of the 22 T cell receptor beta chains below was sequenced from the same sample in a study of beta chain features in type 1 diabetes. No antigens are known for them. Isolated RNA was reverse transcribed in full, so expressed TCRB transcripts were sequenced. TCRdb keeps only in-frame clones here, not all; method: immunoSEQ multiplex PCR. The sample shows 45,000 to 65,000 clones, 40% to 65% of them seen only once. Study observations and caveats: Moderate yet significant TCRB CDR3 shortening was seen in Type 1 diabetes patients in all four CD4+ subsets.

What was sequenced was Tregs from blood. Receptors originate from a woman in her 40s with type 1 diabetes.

The CDR3 is CASSLADVGASPNTEAFF. The CDR3 region has the DNA TGTGCCAGCAGCTTGGCCGACGTAGGGGCGTCGCCGAACACTGAAGCTTTCTTT. The gene calls are TRBV5-6 and TRBJ1-1; a possible D gene is TRBD1 (5 bases). The germline V gene has CDR1 SGHDT and CDR2 YYEEEE. Trimming shortened V by 0 bases and J by 1 base, and 19 bases separated the two germline ends. This CDR3 contains 18 residues.

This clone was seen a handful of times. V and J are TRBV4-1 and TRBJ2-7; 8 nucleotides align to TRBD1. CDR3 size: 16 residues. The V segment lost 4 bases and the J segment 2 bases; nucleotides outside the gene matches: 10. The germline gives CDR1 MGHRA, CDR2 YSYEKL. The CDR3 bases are TGCGCCAGCAGCCCCGCGGAAAGGACAGGGACCTACGAGCAGTACTTC. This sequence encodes CASSPAERTGTYEQYF.

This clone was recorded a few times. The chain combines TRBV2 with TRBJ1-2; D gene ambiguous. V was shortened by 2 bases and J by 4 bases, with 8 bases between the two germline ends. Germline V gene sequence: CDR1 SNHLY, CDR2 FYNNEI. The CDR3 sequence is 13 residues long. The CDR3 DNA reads TGTGCCAGCAGTGAAACGGGGTTCTATGGCTACACCTTC. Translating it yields CASSETGFYGYTF. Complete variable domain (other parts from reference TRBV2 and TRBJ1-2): EPEVTQTPSHQVTQMGQEVILRCVPISNHLYFYWYRQILGQKVEFLVSFYNNEISEKSEIFDDQFSVERPDGSNFTLKIRSTKLEDSAMYFCASSETGFYGYTFGSGTRLTVV.

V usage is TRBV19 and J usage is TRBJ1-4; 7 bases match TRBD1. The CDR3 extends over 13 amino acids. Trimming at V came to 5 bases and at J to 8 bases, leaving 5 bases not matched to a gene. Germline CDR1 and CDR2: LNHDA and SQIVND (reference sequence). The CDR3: CASSVTGTEKLFF. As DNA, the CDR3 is TGTGCCAGTAGTGTGACAGGGACCGAAAAACTGTTTTTT.

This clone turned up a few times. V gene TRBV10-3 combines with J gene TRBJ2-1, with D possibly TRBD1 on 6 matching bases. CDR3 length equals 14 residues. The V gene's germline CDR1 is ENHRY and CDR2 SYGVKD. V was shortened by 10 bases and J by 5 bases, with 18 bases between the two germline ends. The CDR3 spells CATIQGGVNNEQFF. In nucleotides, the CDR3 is TGTGCCACAATACAGGGTGGGGTTAACAATGAGCAGTTCTTC.

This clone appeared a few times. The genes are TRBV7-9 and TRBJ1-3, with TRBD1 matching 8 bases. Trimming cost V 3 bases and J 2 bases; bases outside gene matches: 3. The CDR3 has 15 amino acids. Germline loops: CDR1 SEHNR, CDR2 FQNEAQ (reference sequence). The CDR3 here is CASSFDRGPGNTIYF. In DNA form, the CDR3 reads TGTGCCAGCAGCTTTGACAGGGGACCTGGAAACACCATATATTTT.

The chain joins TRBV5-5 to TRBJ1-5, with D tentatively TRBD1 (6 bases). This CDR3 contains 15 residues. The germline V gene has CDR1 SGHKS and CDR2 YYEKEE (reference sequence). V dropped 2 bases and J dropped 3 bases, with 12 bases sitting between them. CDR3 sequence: CASSFAGQPNQPQHF. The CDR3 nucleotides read TGTGCCAGCAGCTTTGCCGGACAGCCCAATCAGCCCCAGCATTTT.

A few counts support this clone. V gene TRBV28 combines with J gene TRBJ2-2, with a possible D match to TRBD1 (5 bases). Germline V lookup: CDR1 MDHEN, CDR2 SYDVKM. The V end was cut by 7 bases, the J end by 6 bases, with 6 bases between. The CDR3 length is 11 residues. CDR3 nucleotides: TGTGCCAGCATAGGGGCCGGGGAGCTGTTTTTT. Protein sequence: CASIGAGELFF.

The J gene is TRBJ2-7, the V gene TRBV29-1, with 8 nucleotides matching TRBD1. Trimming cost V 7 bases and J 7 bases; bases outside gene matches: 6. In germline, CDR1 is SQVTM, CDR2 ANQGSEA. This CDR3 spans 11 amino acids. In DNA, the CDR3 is TGCAGCGCGCGCAGGGGGCGGGAGCAGTACTTC. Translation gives CSARRGREQYF.

The CDR3 is CASSFPGDSYEQYF. In DNA form, the CDR3 reads TGTGCCAGCAGTTTCCCAGGGGACTCCTACGAGCAGTACTTC. The chain carries TRBV28 and TRBJ2-7; tentatively, D is TRBD1 (6 bases). The CDR3 totals 14 residues. Trimming left V 3 bases short and J 0 bases short, with 9 bases between. The germline gives CDR1 MDHEN, CDR2 SYDVKM.

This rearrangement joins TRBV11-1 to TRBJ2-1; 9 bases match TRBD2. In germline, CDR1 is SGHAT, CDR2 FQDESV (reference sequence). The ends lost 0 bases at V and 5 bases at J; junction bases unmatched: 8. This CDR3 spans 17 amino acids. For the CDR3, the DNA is TGTGCCAGCAGCTTAGCCGAGGGGCGGGGGGGCCACAATGAGCAGTTCTTC. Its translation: CASSLAEGRGGHNEQFF.

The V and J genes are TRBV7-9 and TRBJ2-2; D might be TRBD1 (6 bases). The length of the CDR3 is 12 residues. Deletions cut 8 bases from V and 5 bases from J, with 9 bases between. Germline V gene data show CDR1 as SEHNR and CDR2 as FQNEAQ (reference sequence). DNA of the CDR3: TGTGCCAGCGGCGGACAGACCGGGGAGCTGTTTTTT. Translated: CASGGQTGELFF.

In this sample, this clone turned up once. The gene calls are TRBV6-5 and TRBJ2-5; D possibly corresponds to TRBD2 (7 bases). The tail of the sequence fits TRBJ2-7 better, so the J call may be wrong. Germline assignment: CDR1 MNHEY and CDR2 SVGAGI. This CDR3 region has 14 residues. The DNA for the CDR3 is TGTGCCAGCAGTTACTCCCGGGGGGCAGGCGAGCAGTACTTC. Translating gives CASSYSRGAGEQYF.

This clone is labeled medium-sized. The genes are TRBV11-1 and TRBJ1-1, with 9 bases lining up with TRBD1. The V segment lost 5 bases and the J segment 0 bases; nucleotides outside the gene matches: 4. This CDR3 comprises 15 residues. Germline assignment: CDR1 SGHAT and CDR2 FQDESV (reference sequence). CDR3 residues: CASSIGQGLNTEAFF. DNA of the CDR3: TGTGCCAGCAGCATAGGACAGGGGTTGAACACTGAAGCTTTCTTT.

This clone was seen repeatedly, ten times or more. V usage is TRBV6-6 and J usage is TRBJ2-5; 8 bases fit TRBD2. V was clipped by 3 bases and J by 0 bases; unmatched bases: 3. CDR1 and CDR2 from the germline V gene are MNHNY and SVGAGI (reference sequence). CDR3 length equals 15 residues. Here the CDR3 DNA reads TGTGCCAGCAGTTATGGCGGGGGGTACCAAGAGACCCAGTACTTC. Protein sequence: CASSYGGGYQETQYF.

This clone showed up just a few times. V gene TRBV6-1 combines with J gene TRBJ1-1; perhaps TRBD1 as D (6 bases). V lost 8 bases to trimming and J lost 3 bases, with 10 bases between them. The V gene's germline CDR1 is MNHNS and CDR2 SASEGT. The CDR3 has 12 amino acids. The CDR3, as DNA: TGTGCCAGCCAGGGGAGGGACACTGAAGCTTTCTTT. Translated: CASQGRDTEAFF.

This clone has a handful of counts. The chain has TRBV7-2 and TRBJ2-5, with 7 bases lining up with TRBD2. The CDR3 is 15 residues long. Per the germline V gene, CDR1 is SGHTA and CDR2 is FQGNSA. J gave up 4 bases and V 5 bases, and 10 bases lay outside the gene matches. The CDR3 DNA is TGTGCCAGCAGCCCCAGGGACTACTTTATAGAGACCCAGTACTTC. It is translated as CASSPRDYFIETQYF.

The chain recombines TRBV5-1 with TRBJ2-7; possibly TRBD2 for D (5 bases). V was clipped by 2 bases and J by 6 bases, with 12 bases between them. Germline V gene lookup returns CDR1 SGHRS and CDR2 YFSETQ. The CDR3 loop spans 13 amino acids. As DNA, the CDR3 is TGCGCCAGCAGCTTCGGGGTCAACGGCGAGCAGTACTTC. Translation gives CASSFGVNGEQYF. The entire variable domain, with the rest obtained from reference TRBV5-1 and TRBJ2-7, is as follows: KAGVTQTPRYLIKTRGQQVTLSCSPISGHRSVSWYQQTPGQGLQFLFEYFSETQRNKGNFPGRFSGRQFSNSRSEMNVSTLELGDSALYLCASSFGVNGEQYFGPGTRLTVT.

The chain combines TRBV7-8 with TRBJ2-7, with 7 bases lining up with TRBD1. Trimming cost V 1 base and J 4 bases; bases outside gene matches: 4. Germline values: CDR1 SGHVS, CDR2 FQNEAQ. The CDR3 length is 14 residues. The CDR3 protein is CASSLVGQNYEQYF. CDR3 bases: TGTGCCAGCAGCTTAGTGGGACAGAATTACGAGCAGTACTTC. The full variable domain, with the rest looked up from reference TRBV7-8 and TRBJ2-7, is GAGVSQSPRYKVAKRGQDVALRCDPISGHVSLFWYQQALGQGPEFLTYFQNEAQLDKSGLPSDRFFAERPEGSVSTLKIQRTQQEDSAVYLCASSLVGQNYEQYFGPGTRLTVT.

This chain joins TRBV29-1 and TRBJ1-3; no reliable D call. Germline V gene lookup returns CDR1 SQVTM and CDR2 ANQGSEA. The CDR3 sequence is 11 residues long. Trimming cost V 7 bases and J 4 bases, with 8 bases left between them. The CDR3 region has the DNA TGCAGCGGGACTGTCGGAAACACCATATATTTT. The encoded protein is CSGTVGNTIYF.

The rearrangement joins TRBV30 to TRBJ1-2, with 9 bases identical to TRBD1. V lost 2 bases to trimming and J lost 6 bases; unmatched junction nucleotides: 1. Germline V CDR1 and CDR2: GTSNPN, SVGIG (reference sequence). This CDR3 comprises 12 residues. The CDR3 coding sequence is TGTGCCTGGAGTAGGACAGGGGATGGCTACACCTTC. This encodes CAWSRTGDGYTF.

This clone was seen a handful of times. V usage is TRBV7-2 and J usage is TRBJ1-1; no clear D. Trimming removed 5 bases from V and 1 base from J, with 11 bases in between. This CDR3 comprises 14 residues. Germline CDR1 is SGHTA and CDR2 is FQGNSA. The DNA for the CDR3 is TGTGCCAGCAGCCCCCAGGAGGCGAACACTGAAGCTTTCTTT. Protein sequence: CASSPQEANTEAFF.